A single sample is the source of the 29 T cell receptor beta chains below, sequenced in a study of cytomegalovirus exposure and HLA in healthy donors (dated by TCRdb to 2015 to 2018). Receptor amplification or capture employed the immunoSEQ multiplex PCR assay. The multiplex PCR relied on a mix of 60 forward primers for TCR Vbeta segments and 13 reverse primers for TCR Jbeta segments. In TCRdb, the immuneACCESS table is reduced to in-frame sequences with V and J assigned. These tables do not hold every clone; where another copy was compared, an unresolved V gene accounts for under half, and the others remain unexplained. The table for this sample lists 140,000 or so clones; approximately 91% of them were counted only once. The top ten hold around 0.51% of the sample. Sequenced material: PBMCs. The receptors here all came from a woman aged 40 to 49 in good health and CMV-seronegative.

V and J are TRBV9 and TRBJ2-1; a weak D match, TRBD2 (5 bases). Germline V lookup: CDR1 SGDLS, CDR2 YYNGEE. The V end was cut by 3 bases, the J end by 9 bases, with 13 bases between. The CDR3 sequence is 13 residues long. In DNA form, the CDR3 reads TGTGCCAGCAGCGCACTCGACCGGGGTGAGCAGTTCTTC. This codes for CASSALDRGEQFF.

This chain links TRBV5-1 with TRBJ2-1, with 10 bases that match TRBD2. With V trimmed by 0 bases and J by 7 bases, 4 bases remained unmatched. CDR3 length: 15 amino acids. Looked up from germline, CDR1 is SGHRS and CDR2 is YFSETQ. CDR3 amino acids: CASSLGPAGGNEQFF. CDR3 bases: TGCGCCAGCAGCTTGGGGCCAGCGGGGGGGAATGAGCAGTTCTTC. The variable domain in full, completed from reference TRBV5-1 and TRBJ2-1, reads KAGVTQTPRYLIKTRGQQVTLSCSPISGHRSVSWYQQTPGQGLQFLFEYFSETQRNKGNFPGRFSGRQFSNSRSEMNVSTLELGDSALYLCASSLGPAGGNEQFFGPGTRLTVL.

The rearrangement joins TRBV27 to TRBJ1-3; 8 bases agree with TRBD1. The CDR3 totals 15 residues. The V and J ends lost 7 bases and 3 bases, in that order; junction bases with no gene match: 8. Germline values: CDR1 MNHEY, CDR2 SMNVEV (reference sequence). As DNA, the CDR3 is TGTGCCAGCACGGAAACAGGGGGGATTGGAAACACCATATATTTT. It specifies CASTETGGIGNTIYF.

The V gene is TRBV7-8, the J gene TRBJ2-1; D may be TRBD1 (6 bases). Germline V gene lookup returns CDR1 SGHVS and CDR2 FQNEAQ. Between the trimmed V and J ends, which lost 5 bases and 4 bases, there was a span of 18 bases. The CDR3 covers 16 residues. The CDR3 sequence: CASSPRQGYTYNEQFF. The DNA for the CDR3 is TGTGCCAGCAGCCCGCGCCAGGGGTATACTTACAATGAGCAGTTCTTC.

V and J are TRBV5-4 and TRBJ2-7; TRBD2 agrees at 10 bases. CDR1 is SGHNT and CDR2 is YYREEE in the germline V gene (reference sequence). The CDR3 is 14 amino acids. The V segment lost 1 base and the J segment 5 bases; nucleotides outside the gene matches: 3. The CDR3 nucleotides are TGTGCCAGCAGCTTGCCTAGCGGGAGCGACGAGCAGTACTTC. Translated: CASSLPSGSDEQYF.

The chain recombines TRBV7-6 with TRBJ2-3, with unresolved D. The V gene's germline CDR1 is SGHVS and CDR2 FNYEAQ. Trimming took 5 bases from V and 1 from J, leaving 10 bases between them. This CDR3 has 14 amino acids. The CDR3 DNA reads as TGTGCCAGCAGCCGTGATAGTGGCACAGATACGCAGTATTTT. This sequence encodes CASSRDSGTDTQYF.

This chain uses TRBV14 with TRBJ2-3, with a weak D call TRBD1 (5 bases). Per germline, CDR1 SGHDN and CDR2 FVKESK. The CDR3 sequence is 13 residues long. Trimming removed 1 base at V and 8 bases at J, with 10 bases between. CDR3 loop: CASSQAHQGTQYF. As DNA, the CDR3 is TGTGCCAGCAGCCAAGCCCACCAGGGTACGCAGTATTTT.

With respect to this clone: This specimen includes other DNA sequences encoding the same CDR3. The chain is built from TRBV5-1 and TRBJ1-1; no definite D call. The CDR3 runs 13 residues. Germline V gene sequence: CDR1 SGHRS, CDR2 YFSETQ. Trimming stripped 0 bases from V and 0 bases from J, with 3 bases between. CDR3 sequence (DNA): TGCGCCAGCAGCTTGGCTCTGAACACTGAAGCTTTCTTT. Encoded protein: CASSLALNTEAFF.

The V call is TRBV30, the J call TRBJ2-3; a possible D gene is TRBD2 (6 bases). Germline V CDR1 and CDR2: GTSNPN, SVGIG (reference sequence). CDR3 length equals 17 residues. V was trimmed by 0 bases and J by 0 bases, leaving 16 bases between them. The CDR3 DNA sequence: TGTGCCTGGAGTGTACGGAGGGTGTCGACTAGCACAGATACGCAGTATTTT. It encodes CAWSVRRVSTSTDTQYF.

The chain uses TRBV27 and TRBJ2-2; 15 bases map to TRBD2. In germline, CDR1 is MNHEY, CDR2 SMNVEV (reference sequence). Unmatched junction bases numbered 9, after V lost 5 bases and J lost 5 bases. The CDR3 is 18 amino acids. The CDR3 DNA sequence: TGTGCCAGCAGTGCGGGACTAGCGGGAGGATCGAGGACCGGGGAGCTGTTTTTT. Translating gives CASSAGLAGGSRTGELFF.

This clone was counted between two and nine times. The chain combines TRBV5-6 with TRBJ1-3; D remains ambiguous. Germline CDR1 reads SGHDT; CDR2 reads YYEEEE. CDR3 length equals 13 residues. V lost 1 base and J lost 3, with 5 bases in between. The CDR3 coding sequence is TGTGCCAGCAGCTTGATTAATGGAAACACCATATATTTT. Translating it yields CASSLINGNTIYF.

This clone appeared a few times. The chain is built from TRBV9 and TRBJ2-1, with 12 positions matching TRBD2. Trimming cost V 3 bases and J 5 bases; bases outside gene matches: 3. Germline CDR1 SGDLS, CDR2 YYNGEE. This CDR3 is 15 amino acids long. The CDR3, as DNA: TGTGCCAGCAGCGGACTAGCGGGAGCGGACAATGAGCAGTTCTTC. As protein: CASSGLAGADNEQFF. Variable domain in full (rest from reference TRBV9 and TRBJ2-1): DSGVTQTPKHLITATGQRVTLRCSPRSGDLSVYWYQQSLDQGLQFLIQYYNGEERAKGNILERFSAQQFPDLHSELNLSSLELGDSALYFCASSGLAGADNEQFFGPGTRLTVL.

This sequence joins TRBV7-6 and TRBJ2-3, with D unclear. The CDR3 is made up of 18 amino acids. Between the trimmed V and J ends, which lost 0 bases and 1 base, there was a span of 17 bases. Germline CDR1 is SGHVS and CDR2 is FNYEAQ. The DNA of the CDR3 is TGTGCCAGCAGCTTAGCGGCCAGGATAAATTTGGGCACAGATACGCAGTATTTT. This translates into CASSLAARINLGTDTQYF.

This rearrangement joins TRBV2 to TRBJ2-4; no clear D. The CDR3 spans 12 residues. From germline, CDR1 is SNHLY and CDR2 FYNNEI. The ends were cut back, 5 bases at V and 11 bases at J, with 13 bases in the middle. The DNA for the CDR3 is TGTGCCAGCAGTCCGGGTGCCTCGCTTCAGTACTTC. Translated, it gives CASSPGASLQYF. The complete variable domain, with remaining parts taken from reference TRBV2 and TRBJ2-4, reads EPEVTQTPSHQVTQMGQEVILRCVPISNHLYFYWYRQILGQKVEFLVSFYNNEISEKSEIFDDQFSVERPDGSNFTLKIRSTKLEDSAMYFCASSPGASLQYFGAGTRLSVL.

This chain joins TRBV18 and TRBJ2-1; D possibly corresponds to TRBD1 (6 bases). This CDR3 region has 13 residues. V was cut by 3 bases and J by 10 bases, with 13 bases left in between. Germline V CDR1 and CDR2: KGHSH, LQKENI. The CDR3 DNA reads as TGTGCCAGCTCACCCGTTGGACAGTCCGAGCAGTTCTTC. Translating it yields CASSPVGQSEQFF.

This clone was seen once. The chain is built from TRBV5-1 and TRBJ2-7; 8 bases are a match to TRBD1. V lost 4 bases to trimming and J lost 1 base; unmatched junction nucleotides: 10. CDR3 length: 16 amino acids. CDR1 is SGHRS and CDR2 is YFSETQ in the germline V gene. The CDR3 nucleotides read TGCGCCAGCAGCAGATTAGGACAGGGAAGGTCCTACGAGCAGTACTTC. Its protein product is CASSRLGQGRSYEQYF.

The chain joins TRBV27 to TRBJ2-6, with unresolved D. CDR1 and CDR2 (germline): MNHEY, SMNVEV (reference sequence). CDR3 length equals 15 residues. Trimming removed 4 bases at V and 4 bases at J, with 11 bases between. CDR3 coding DNA: TGTGCCAGCAGTTCCCTGACTGGGGGGGCCAACGTCCTGACTTTC. Its protein is CASSSLTGGANVLTF.

This clone occurred a few times. J is TRBJ2-4 and V is TRBV5-4; possibly TRBD1 for D (6 bases). Germline CDR1 reads SGHNT; CDR2 reads YYREEE (reference sequence). The V gene lost 4 bases and the J gene lost 1 base, with 12 bases spanning the gap. This CDR3 has 15 amino acids. The CDR3 sequence: CASSLGGFAKNIQYF. The CDR3 bases are TGTGCCAGCAGCCTAGGGGGATTTGCCAAAAACATTCAGTACTTC.

The chain uses TRBV2 and TRBJ1-2, with 7 nucleotides matching TRBD1. The CDR3 loop spans 14 amino acids. Germline loops: CDR1 SNHLY, CDR2 FYNNEI. V was clipped by 7 bases and J by 5 bases; unmatched bases: 10. CDR3: CASTRPGQRYGYTF. CDR3 nucleotide sequence: TGTGCCAGCACACGGCCGGGACAGCGATATGGCTACACCTTC.

The chain recombines TRBV21-1 with TRBJ2-7; the table's TRBD2 call for D was not verified on the DNA. TRBV21-1 is given as a pseudogene. This CDR3 is 16 amino acids long. CDR3 amino acids: CASSRKGTSGTYEQYF. CDR3 nucleotides: TGTGCCAGCAGCAGGAAGGGGACTAGCGGAACCTACGAGCAGTACTTC.

This clone was seen a handful of times. This CDR3 is also generated by other DNA sequences in the sample. CDR3 region: CASSPPGSDTQYF. Written as DNA, the CDR3 is TGTGCCAGCAGCCCGCCGGGGTCTGATACGCAGTATTTT. The chain links TRBV7-9 to TRBJ2-3, with D perhaps TRBD2 (5 bases). CDR1 and CDR2 from the germline V gene are SEHNR and FQNEAQ (reference sequence). The length of the CDR3 is 13 residues. Trimming took 5 bases from V and 6 from J, leaving 12 bases between them. Based on the CDR3 plus reference TRBV7-9 and TRBJ2-3, the full variable domain is DTGVSQNPRHKITKRGQNVTFRCDPISEHNRLYWYRQTLGQGPEFLTYFQNEAQLEKSRLLSDRFSAERPKGSFSTLEIQRTEQGDSAMYLCASSPPGSDTQYFGPGTRLTVL.

Details on this clone: At one of its ends the junction is not consistent with the germline gene, which may arise from a read error. This chain joins TRBV7-9 and TRBJ2-7, with D perhaps matching TRBD1 (6 bases). This CDR3 region has 14 residues. Germline CDR1 reads SEHNR; CDR2 reads FQNEAQ (reference sequence). This chain's CDR3 is CSSSKQQGLGEQYF. For the CDR3, the DNA is TGTTCCAGCAGCAAACAACAGGGATTGGGGGAGCAGTACTTC.

The CDR3: CASKTGDSNQPQHF. The CDR3, as DNA: TGTGCCAGCAAGACAGGGGATAGCAATCAGCCCCAGCATTTT. This sequence joins TRBV6-5 and TRBJ1-5; 8 bases are a match to TRBD1. This CDR3 has 14 residues. V lost 7 bases, J lost 0 bases, and 2 bases stayed unmatched. Germline CDR1 reads MNHEY; CDR2 reads SVGAGI.

This chain joins TRBV28 and TRBJ2-7, with 14 bases matching TRBD2. V trimming: 5 bases; J trimming: 6 bases; junction bases outside the gene matches: 12. This CDR3 spans 17 amino acids. Germline values: CDR1 MDHEN, CDR2 SYDVKM. The CDR3 here is CASSEGRLAGGPGEQYF. The CDR3 DNA follows: TGTGCCAGCAGTGAGGGTCGACTAGCGGGAGGGCCCGGCGAGCAGTACTTC.

Worth noting for this clone: Other DNA sequences within the sample encode an identical CDR3. The chain is built from TRBV10-3 and TRBJ2-5; the match to TRBD1 covers 9 bases. The CDR3 has 13 residues. The ends lost 6 bases at V and 1 base at J; junction bases unmatched: 0. Germline CDR1 ENHRY, CDR2 SYGVKD. The CDR3 nucleotides read TGTGCCATCAGGGGACAGGGCCAAGAGACCCAGTACTTC. It specifies CAIRGQGQETQYF.

This sequence joins TRBV10-2 and TRBJ2-5; TRBD2 is a possible D gene (6 bases). CDR1 is WSHSY, CDR2 SAAADI, per germline. The CDR3 has 13 amino acids. The V end lost 6 bases, the J end lost 3 bases, and 11 bases lay between the germline ends. The CDR3 sequence: CASRFGGEETQYF. The CDR3 DNA sequence: TGCGCCAGCAGGTTCGGCGGGGAAGAGACCCAGTACTTC.

The rearrangement links TRBV5-1 to TRBJ2-5; 12 bases align to TRBD1. From germline, CDR1 is SGHRS and CDR2 YFSETQ. The length of the CDR3 is 15 residues. The ends lost 4 bases at V and 5 bases at J; junction bases unmatched: 6. Here the CDR3 reads CASSPGTGGEETQYF. CDR3 nucleotides: TGCGCCAGCAGCCCTGGGACAGGGGGCGAGGAGACCCAGTACTTC.

The chain has TRBV10-3 and TRBJ2-1; 8 nucleotides align to TRBD2. CDR3 length equals 11 residues. J lost 6 bases, V lost 8 bases, and 0 bases had no gene match. Germline V gene sequence: CDR1 ENHRY, CDR2 SYGVKD. The CDR3 here is CAIRGGNEQFF. The CDR3 DNA is TGTGCCATCCGGGGGGGCAATGAGCAGTTCTTC.

J is TRBJ2-7 and V is TRBV19, with 12 bases aligning to TRBD2. Germline CDR1 LNHDA, CDR2 SQIVND (reference sequence). This CDR3 contains 16 residues. Losses at the gene ends were 3 bases for V and 4 bases for J; bases not matched to a gene: 7. CDR3 sequence (DNA): TGTGCCAGTAGTATCCACCCCGGGACTAGCGGGTACGAGCAGTACTTC. Its protein product is CASSIHPGTSGYEQYF. The entire variable domain, with the rest obtained from reference TRBV19 and TRBJ2-7, is as follows: DGGITQSPKYLFRKEGQNVTLSCEQNLNHDAMYWYRQDPGQGLRLIYYSQIVNDFQKGDIAEGYSVSREKKESFPLTVTSAQKNPTAFYLCASSIHPGTSGYEQYFGPGTRLTVT.